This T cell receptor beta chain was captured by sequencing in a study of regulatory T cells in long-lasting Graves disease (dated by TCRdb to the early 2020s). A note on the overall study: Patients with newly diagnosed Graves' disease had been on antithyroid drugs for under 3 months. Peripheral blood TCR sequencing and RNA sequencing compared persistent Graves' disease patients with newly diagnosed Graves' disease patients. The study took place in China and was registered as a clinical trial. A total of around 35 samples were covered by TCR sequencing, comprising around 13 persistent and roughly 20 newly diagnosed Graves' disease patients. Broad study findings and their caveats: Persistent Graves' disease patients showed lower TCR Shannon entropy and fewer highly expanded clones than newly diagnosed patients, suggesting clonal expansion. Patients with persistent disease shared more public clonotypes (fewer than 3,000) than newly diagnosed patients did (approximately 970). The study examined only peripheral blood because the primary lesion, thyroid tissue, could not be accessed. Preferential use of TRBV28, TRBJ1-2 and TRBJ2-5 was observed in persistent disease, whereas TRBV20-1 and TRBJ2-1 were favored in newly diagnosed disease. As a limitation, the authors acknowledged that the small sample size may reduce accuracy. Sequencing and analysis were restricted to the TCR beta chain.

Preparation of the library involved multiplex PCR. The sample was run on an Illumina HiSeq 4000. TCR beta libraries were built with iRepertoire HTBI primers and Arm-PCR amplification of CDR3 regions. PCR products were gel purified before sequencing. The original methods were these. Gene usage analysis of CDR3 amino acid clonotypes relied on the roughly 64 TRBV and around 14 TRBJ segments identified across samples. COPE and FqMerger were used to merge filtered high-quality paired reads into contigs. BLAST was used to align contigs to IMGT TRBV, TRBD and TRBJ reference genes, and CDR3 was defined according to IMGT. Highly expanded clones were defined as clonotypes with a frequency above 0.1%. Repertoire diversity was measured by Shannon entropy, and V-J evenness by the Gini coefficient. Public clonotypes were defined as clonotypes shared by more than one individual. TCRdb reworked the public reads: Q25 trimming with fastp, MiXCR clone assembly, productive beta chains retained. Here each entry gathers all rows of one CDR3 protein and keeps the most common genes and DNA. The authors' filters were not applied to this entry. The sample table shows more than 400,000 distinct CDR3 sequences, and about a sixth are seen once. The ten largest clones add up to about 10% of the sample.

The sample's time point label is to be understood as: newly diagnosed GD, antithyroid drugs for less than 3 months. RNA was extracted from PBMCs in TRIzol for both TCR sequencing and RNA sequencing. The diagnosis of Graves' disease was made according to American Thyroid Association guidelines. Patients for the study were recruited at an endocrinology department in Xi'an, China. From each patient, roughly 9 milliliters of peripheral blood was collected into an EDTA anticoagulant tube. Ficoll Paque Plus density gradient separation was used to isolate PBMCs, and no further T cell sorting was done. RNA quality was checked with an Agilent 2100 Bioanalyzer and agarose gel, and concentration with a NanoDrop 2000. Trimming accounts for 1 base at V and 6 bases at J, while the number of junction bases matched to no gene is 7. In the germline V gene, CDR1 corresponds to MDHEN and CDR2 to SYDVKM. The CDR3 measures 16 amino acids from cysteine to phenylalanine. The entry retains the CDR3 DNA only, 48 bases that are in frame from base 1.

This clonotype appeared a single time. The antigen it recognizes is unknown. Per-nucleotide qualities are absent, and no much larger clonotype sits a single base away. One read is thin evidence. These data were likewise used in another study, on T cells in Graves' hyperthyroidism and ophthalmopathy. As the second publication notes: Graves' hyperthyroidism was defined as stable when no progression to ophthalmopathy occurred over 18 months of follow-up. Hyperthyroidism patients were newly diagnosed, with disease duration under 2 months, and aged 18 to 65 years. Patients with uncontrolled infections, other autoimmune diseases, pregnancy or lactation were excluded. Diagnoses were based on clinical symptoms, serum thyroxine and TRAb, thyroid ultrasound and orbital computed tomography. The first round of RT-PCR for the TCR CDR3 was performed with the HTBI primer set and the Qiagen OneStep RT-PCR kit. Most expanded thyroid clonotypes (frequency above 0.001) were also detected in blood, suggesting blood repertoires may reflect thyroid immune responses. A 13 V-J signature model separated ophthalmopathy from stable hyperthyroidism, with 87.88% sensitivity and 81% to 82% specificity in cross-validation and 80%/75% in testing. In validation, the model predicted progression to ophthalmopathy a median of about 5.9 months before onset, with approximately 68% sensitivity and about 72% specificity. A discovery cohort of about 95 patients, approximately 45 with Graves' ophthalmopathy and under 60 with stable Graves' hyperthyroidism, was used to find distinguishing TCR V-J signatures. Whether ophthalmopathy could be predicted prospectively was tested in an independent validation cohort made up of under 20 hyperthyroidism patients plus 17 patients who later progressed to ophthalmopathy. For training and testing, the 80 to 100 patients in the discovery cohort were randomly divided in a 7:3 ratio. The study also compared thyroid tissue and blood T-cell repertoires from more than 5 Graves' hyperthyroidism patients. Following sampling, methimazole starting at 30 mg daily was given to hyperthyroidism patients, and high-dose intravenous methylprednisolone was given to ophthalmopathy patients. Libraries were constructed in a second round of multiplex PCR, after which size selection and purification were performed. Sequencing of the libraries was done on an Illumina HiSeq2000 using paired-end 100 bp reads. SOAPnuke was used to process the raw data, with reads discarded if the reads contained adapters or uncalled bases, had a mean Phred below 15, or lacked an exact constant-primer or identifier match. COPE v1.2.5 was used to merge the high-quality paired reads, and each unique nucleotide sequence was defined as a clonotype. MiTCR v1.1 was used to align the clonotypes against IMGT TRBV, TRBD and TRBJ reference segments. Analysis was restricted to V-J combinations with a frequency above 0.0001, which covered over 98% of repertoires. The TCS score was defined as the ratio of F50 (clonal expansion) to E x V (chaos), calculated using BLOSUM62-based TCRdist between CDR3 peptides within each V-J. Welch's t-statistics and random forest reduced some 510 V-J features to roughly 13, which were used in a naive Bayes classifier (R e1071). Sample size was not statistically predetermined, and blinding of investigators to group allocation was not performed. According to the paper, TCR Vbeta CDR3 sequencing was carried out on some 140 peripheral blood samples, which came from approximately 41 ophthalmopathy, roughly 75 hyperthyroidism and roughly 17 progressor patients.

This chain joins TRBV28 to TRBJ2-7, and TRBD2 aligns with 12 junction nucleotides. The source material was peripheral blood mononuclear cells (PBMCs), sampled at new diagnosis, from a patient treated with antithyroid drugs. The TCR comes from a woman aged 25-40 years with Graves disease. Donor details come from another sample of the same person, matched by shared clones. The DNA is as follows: TGTGCCAGCAGTTTATTTGTGACTAGCGGGAGTGGCGAGCAGTACTTC. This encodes CASSLFVTSGSGEQYF.